The clone carrying this T cell receptor (beta chain) was counted between two and nine times. These data belong to a study of CD8+ T cells in alopecia areata. The CDR3 covers 12 residues. With 5 bases removed from V and 8 bases from J, the gap between germline ends came to 10 bases. Germline assignment: CDR1 SEHNR and CDR2 FQNEAQ (reference sequence). RNA, once extracted, was reverse transcribed into cDNA for use as the sequencing template. Profiling relied on immunoSEQ multiplex PCR, and the TCRdb table lists in-frame clones only, not all of them. The sample lists some 130,000 clones, 49% occurring once.

This receptor was obtained from a human donor with alopecia areata. The chain couples TRBV7-9 to TRBJ2-1, with D unclear. This sample comprised CD8+ T cells sorted from blood, obtained at week 0. As DNA, the CDR3 is TGTGCCAGCAGCCCCGTTCGGGATGAGCAGTTCTTC. Its translation is CASSPVRDEQFF.